This T cell receptor (beta chain) was sequenced in a study of T cell responses to AZD1222 COVID-19 vaccine. Study-wide background: Doses given second, at about 4 or about 12 weeks, were pooled.

Remarks on this clone: Its antigen remains unknown.

The study, taken as a whole, reports: Spike-specific TCR breadth and depth grew following two AZD1222 doses. Clonal diversity was possibly underestimated, and the donors were mostly white British, with more females. Among vaccine-associated CD4 TCRs, coverage spanned spike, with dominance at 160-218 and 743-854.

Germline V gene lookup returns CDR1 WNHNN and CDR2 SYGVQD (reference sequence). Deletions cut 0 bases from V and 6 bases from J, with 8 bases between. The CDR3 is 13 amino acids. Some clones are missing from TCRdb's copy, which holds only in-frame ones; the method was immunoSEQ multiplex PCR. The data hold some 100,000 clones, with about nine tenths observed a single time. The chain combines TRBV10-1 with TRBJ1-1; D unresolved. This TCR was sampled from an adult in good health. Sequenced material: peripheral blood, taken on day 0 of AZD1222 vaccination. The CDR3 loop reads CASSESWESEAFF. The CDR3 bases are TGCGCCAGCAGTGAGTCCTGGGAATCTGAAGCTTTCTTT.